A selection of T cell receptor beta chains follows, all from one sample in a study of blood T cell repertoires in COVID-19. Produced via immunoSEQ multiplex PCR; TCRdb's table is partial and in-frame only. Counted here are approximately 100,000 clones, approximately 92% occurring once; the ten biggest clones make up more than 5%. Sequencing input: peripheral blood. These receptors were collected from a man in his fifties with active COVID-19. Each CDR3 is given with its conserved first and last residue. The D gene is left open where the match is weak. Rows may omit the clone size; those that give it use once, few, many or a size class.

length: 14
V: TRBV7-9
size: -
J: TRBJ2-7
D: -
CDR3: CARFHSKGSYEQYF
DNA: TGTGCCAGGTTCCACAGTAAAGGATCCTACGAGCAGTACTTC

length: 14
V: TRBV6-5
size: -
J: TRBJ2-1
D: TRBD2
CDR3: CASSLLTSRDEQFF
DNA: TGTGCCAGCAGCCTTTTGACTAGCAGGGATGAGCAGTTCTTC

length: 18
V: TRBV27
size: few
J: TRBJ2-7
D: TRBD1
CDR3: CASSRLTPGTGGRYEQYF
DNA: TGTGCCAGCAGTAGACTTACCCCCGGGACAGGGGGCAGGTACGAGCAGTACTTC

length: 18
V: TRBV30
size: -
J: TRBJ2-6
D: TRBD2
CDR3: CAWSLLAGARSGANVLTF
DNA: TGTGCCTGGAGTCTGTTAGCGGGAGCCCGCTCTGGGGCCAACGTCCTGACTTTC

length: 15
V: TRBV28
size: -
J: TRBJ1-3
D: -
CDR3: CASSLIAYTGNTIYF
DNA: TGTGCCAGCAGTTTGATCGCTTACACTGGAAACACCATATATTTT

length: 15
V: TRBV28
size: -
J: TRBJ2-1
D: TRBD2
CDR3: CASTLSGRAPNEQFF
DNA: TGTGCCAGCACCCTTAGCGGGAGGGCCCCCAATGAGCAGTTCTTC

length: 17
V: TRBV5-4
size: -
J: TRBJ1-3
D: TRBD1
CDR3: CASSLGDRAPSGNTIYF
DNA: TGTGCCAGCAGCTTGGGGGACAGGGCGCCTTCTGGAAACACCATATATTTT

length: 16
V: TRBV19
size: few
J: TRBJ1-5
D: TRBD1
CDR3: CASSSTDRGSNQPQHF
DNA: TGTGCCAGTAGTTCGACGGACAGGGGAAGCAATCAGCCCCAGCATTTT

length: 15
V: TRBV7-9
size: -
J: TRBJ1-1
D: TRBD1
CDR3: CASSYRNTGGTEAFF
DNA: TGTGCCAGCAGTTATAGAAATACAGGGGGCACTGAAGCTTTCTTT

length: 15
V: TRBV4-1
size: -
J: TRBJ1-4
D: TRBD1
CDR3: CASSQGTVEWEKLFF
DNA: TGCGCCAGCAGCCAGGGGACAGTGGAGTGGGAAAAACTGTTTTTT

length: 14
V: TRBV28
size: -
J: TRBJ2-7
D: -
CDR3: CASMGGLGSYEQYF
DNA: TGTGCCAGCATGGGGGGGCTAGGTTCCTACGAGCAGTACTTC

length: 10
V: TRBV28
size: -
J: TRBJ2-3
D: -
CDR3: CASGADTQYF
DNA: TGTGCCAGCGGAGCAGATACGCAGTATTTT

length: 14
V: TRBV6-5
size: -
J: TRBJ2-1
D: TRBD2
CDR3: CASRLAGEYNEQFF
DNA: TGTGCCAGCAGACTAGCGGGAGAGTACAATGAGCAGTTCTTC

length: 16
V: TRBV18
size: few
J: TRBJ2-7
D: TRBD1
CDR3: CASSTRGQANSYEQYF
DNA: TGTGCCAGCTCAACCAGAGGACAGGCAAACTCCTACGAGCAGTACTTC

length: 16
V: TRBV7-2
size: -
J: TRBJ2-3
D: TRBD2
CDR3: CASSSRLAGAGDTQYF
DNA: TGTGCCAGCAGCTCCCGACTAGCGGGAGCAGGAGATACGCAGTATTTT

length: 11
V: TRBV25-1
size: -
J: TRBJ1-1
D: -
CDR3: CASSDSTEAFF
DNA: TGTGCCAGCAGTGACAGTACTGAAGCTTTCTTT

length: 13
V: TRBV7-2
size: few
J: TRBJ1-2
D: TRBD1
CDR3: CASRLTGADGYTF
DNA: TGTGCCAGCAGACTGACAGGGGCGGATGGCTACACCTTC

length: 15
V: TRBV19
size: -
J: TRBJ2-1
D: TRBD1
CDR3: CASSRTGAGGNEQFF
DNA: TGTGCCAGTAGTCGGACAGGGGCTGGCGGCAATGAGCAGTTCTTC

length: 19
V: TRBV28
size: -
J: TRBJ1-5
D: TRBD1
CDR3: CASSLGSGTAIHLNQPQHF
DNA: TGTGCCAGCAGTTTAGGGTCCGGGACAGCGATTCACCTCAATCAGCCCCAGCATTTT

length: 11
V: TRBV29-1
size: once
J: TRBJ2-4
D: TRBD2
CDR3: CSVGAGELQYF
DNA: TGCAGCGTCGGAGCGGGGGAACTTCAGTACTTC

length: 15
V: TRBV5-1
size: -
J: TRBJ2-2
D: TRBD1
CDR3: CASSDTGDRVGELFF
DNA: TGCGCCAGCAGCGACACGGGGGACAGGGTAGGGGAGCTGTTTTTT

length: 15
V: TRBV5-6
size: -
J: TRBJ2-7
D: TRBD2
CDR3: CASSPFGLGRVEQYF
DNA: TGTGCCAGCAGCCCATTCGGACTAGGCCGCGTCGAGCAGTACTTC

length: 11
V: TRBV28
size: few
J: TRBJ1-2
D: -
CDR3: CASSTYYGYTF
DNA: TGTGCCAGCAGTACTTACTATGGCTACACCTTC

length: 12
V: TRBV28
size: -
J: TRBJ1-2
D: TRBD1
CDR3: CASGTAIYGYTF
DNA: TGTGCCAGCGGGACAGCCATTTATGGCTACACCTTC

length: 14
V: TRBV5-6
size: -
J: TRBJ2-7
D: TRBD1
CDR3: CASSLTGEGYEQYF
DNA: TGTGCCAGCAGCTTAACAGGGGAAGGCTACGAGCAGTACTTC

length: 13
V: TRBV12-3/TRBV12-4
size: -
J: TRBJ1-2
D: -
CDR3: CASSFGPGYGYTF
DNA: TGTGCCAGCAGTTTCGGCCCGGGCTATGGCTACACCTTC

length: 11
V: TRBV20-1
size: once
J: TRBJ2-7
D: TRBD1
CDR3: CSARTGREQYF
DNA: TGCAGTGCTAGGACAGGGCGGGAGCAGTACTTC

length: 14
V: TRBV3-1/TRBV3-2
size: -
J: TRBJ2-7
D: -
CDR3: CASSQEADRYEQYF
DNA: TGTGCCAGCAGCCAAGAGGCAGATCGCTACGAGCAGTACTTC

length: 18
V: TRBV18
size: -
J: TRBJ1-1
D: TRBD1
CDR3: CASSLRGQGASMNTEAFF
DNA: TGTGCCAGCTCACTCCGGGGACAGGGGGCCTCCATGAACACTGAAGCTTTCTTT

length: 15
V: TRBV11-2
size: -
J: TRBJ2-3
D: -
CDR3: CASSLEVLSQDTQYF
DNA: TGTGCCAGCAGCTTAGAGGTCCTAAGTCAAGATACGCAGTATTTT

length: 15
V: TRBV11-2
size: -
J: TRBJ2-7
D: -
CDR3: CASRRGFVTPYEQYF
DNA: TGTGCCAGCAGGAGAGGGTTCGTTACTCCCTACGAGCAGTACTTC

length: 12
V: TRBV7-8
size: -
J: TRBJ2-5
D: -
CDR3: CASRTVGETQYF
DNA: TGTGCCAGCCGCACGGTCGGGGAGACCCAGTACTTC

length: 15
V: TRBV25-1
size: -
J: TRBJ2-3
D: TRBD2
CDR3: CASRDSGRAGDTQYF
DNA: TGTGCCAGCAGAGATAGCGGGAGGGCAGGAGATACGCAGTATTTT

length: 15
V: TRBV27
size: -
J: TRBJ2-3
D: -
CDR3: CASGKTGAGTDTQYF
DNA: TGTGCCAGTGGGAAGACGGGAGCGGGCACAGATACGCAGTATTTT

length: 16
V: TRBV3-1/TRBV3-2
size: -
J: TRBJ1-4
D: -
CDR3: CASSQGGLVENEKLFF
DNA: TGTGCCAGCAGCCAAGGCGGGTTAGTCGAAAATGAAAAACTGTTTTTT

length: 15
V: TRBV2
size: -
J: TRBJ2-7
D: -
CDR3: CASSELGQGLGEQYF
DNA: TGTGCCAGCAGTGAACTAGGTCAGGGCCTAGGGGAGCAGTACTTC

length: 15
V: TRBV4-1
size: -
J: TRBJ2-7
D: -
CDR3: CASSQDWGVGYEQYF
DNA: TGCGCCAGCAGCCAAGATTGGGGAGTGGGCTACGAGCAGTACTTC

length: 14
V: TRBV7-9
size: -
J: TRBJ1-1
D: -
CDR3: CASSLKRQNTEAFF
DNA: TGTGCCAGCAGCTTAAAGAGACAGAACACTGAAGCTTTCTTT

length: 15
V: TRBV28
size: -
J: TRBJ2-7
D: TRBD1
CDR3: CASSSRTGWSYEQYF
DNA: TGTGCCAGCAGCAGTAGGACAGGGTGGAGCTACGAGCAGTACTTC

length: 15
V: TRBV10-3
size: -
J: TRBJ1-1
D: TRBD1
CDR3: CAISESEGASTEAFF
DNA: TGTGCCATCAGTGAGTCGGAGGGGGCGAGCACTGAAGCTTTCTTT

length: 16
V: TRBV25-1
size: -
J: TRBJ1-4
D: TRBD1
CDR3: CASSELSDRFNEKLFF
DNA: TGTGCCAGCAGTGAGCTGTCGGACAGGTTTAATGAAAAACTGTTTTTT

length: 14
V: TRBV28
size: -
J: TRBJ1-2
D: -
CDR3: CASSYSRATYGYTF
DNA: TGTGCCAGCAGTTACAGCAGGGCAACCTATGGCTACACCTTC

length: 13
V: TRBV7-9
size: -
J: TRBJ1-1
D: -
CDR3: CASSFRSDTEAFF
DNA: TGTGCCAGCAGCTTCAGGTCGGACACTGAAGCTTTCTTT

length: 12
V: TRBV28
size: -
J: TRBJ1-1
D: -
CDR3: CASSLGGREAFF
DNA: TGTGCCAGCAGTTTAGGGGGCAGGGAGGCTTTCTTT

length: 15
V: TRBV5-1
size: -
J: TRBJ2-7
D: -
CDR3: CASSLTGRGSYEQYF
DNA: TGCGCCAGCAGCTTAACAGGGAGAGGCTCCTACGAGCAGTACTTC

length: 14
V: TRBV9
size: few
J: TRBJ2-1
D: -
CDR3: CASSVDLSYNEQFF
DNA: TGTGCCAGCAGCGTAGATCTTTCCTACAATGAGCAGTTCTTC

length: 19
V: TRBV19
size: -
J: TRBJ1-5
D: TRBD1
CDR3: CASSISWGQGGRSNQPQHF
DNA: TGTGCCAGTAGTATTTCGTGGGGACAGGGAGGAAGAAGCAATCAGCCCCAGCATTTT

length: 15
V: TRBV6-6
size: -
J: TRBJ2-7
D: TRBD2
CDR3: CASSSRTSGRYEQYF
DNA: TGTGCCAGCAGTTCCAGGACTAGCGGGAGATACGAGCAGTACTTC

length: 17
V: TRBV2
size: -
J: TRBJ1-5
D: TRBD1
CDR3: CASRSFGGQGENQPQHF
DNA: TGTGCCAGCAGGAGTTTCGGGGGACAGGGTGAGAATCAGCCCCAGCATTTT

length: 16
V: TRBV21-1
size: -
J: TRBJ2-1
D: -
CDR3: CASSLPPRSPYNEQFF
DNA: TGTGCCAGCAGCCTCCCACCCCGAAGCCCCTACAATGAGCAGTTCTTC

length: 15
V: TRBV28
size: -
J: TRBJ2-7
D: TRBD1
CDR3: CASSLVGTGGYEQYF
DNA: TGTGCCAGCAGTTTGGTAGGGACAGGGGGTTACGAGCAGTACTTC

length: 15
V: TRBV6-5
size: -
J: TRBJ2-2
D: TRBD2
CDR3: CASRMRTSFTGELFF
DNA: TGTGCCAGCAGGATGAGGACTAGCTTCACCGGGGAGCTGTTTTTT

length: 16
V: TRBV6-6
size: -
J: TRBJ2-7
D: TRBD2
CDR3: CASSPFGSGRGYEQYF
DNA: TGTGCCAGCAGCCCCTTTGGAAGCGGGAGGGGTTACGAGCAGTACTTC

length: 14
V: TRBV19
size: -
J: TRBJ1-5
D: -
CDR3: CASSPSLVGQPQHF
DNA: TGTGCCAGTAGTCCCAGCCTAGTCGGACAGCCCCAGCATTTT

length: 16
V: TRBV7-2
size: -
J: TRBJ2-6
D: -
CDR3: CASSLGVSTGANVLTF
DNA: TGTGCCAGCAGCTTAGGCGTGAGTACGGGGGCCAACGTCCTGACTTTC

length: 14
V: TRBV6-5
size: -
J: TRBJ1-2
D: TRBD1
CDR3: CASSADRGRDGYTF
DNA: TGTGCCAGCAGCGCGGACAGGGGGCGTGATGGCTACACCTTC

length: 14
V: TRBV14
size: many
J: TRBJ2-1
D: TRBD1
CDR3: CASSPGQYYNEQFF
DNA: TGTGCCAGCAGCCCGGGACAGTACTACAATGAGCAGTTCTTC

length: 14
V: TRBV6-5
size: once
J: TRBJ1-2
D: -
CDR3: CASDSGAVSGGYTF
DNA: TGTGCCAGCGATTCAGGCGCCGTTAGTGGTGGCTACACCTTC